This TCR beta chain was profiled in a study of shared clonotypes between healthy human individuals. Whole-study findings and limits: Clonotypes that were shared across a handful of donors made up 4.5% to 5% of naive CD4 clonotypes. Naive subsets tended to show greater estimated richness than memory subsets.

This clone was seen more than once but under ten times. Its antigen is undetermined. CD45RO negativity and positive selection for CCR7 defined naive CD8 cells, a population that excluded terminally differentiated effector memory CD45RA+ cells. Only in-frame clones appear in the TCRdb table, and some are missing; sequencing was by immunoSEQ multiplex PCR. The profile covers roughly 2.1 million clones, with roughly 91% appearing a single time and 1.5% to 2% taken by the ten largest. Per germline, CDR1 MGHRA and CDR2 YSYEKL. The length of the CDR3 is 15 residues. J gave up 7 bases and V 0 bases, and 5 bases lay outside the gene matches.

V gene TRBV4-1 combines with J gene TRBJ2-2, with 7 positions matching TRBD1. This TCR came from a man younger than 35 in good health. Some clones in this sample may be carry-over from other donors' samples. Source material: naive CD8+ T cells from PBMCs. The CDR3 sequence: CASSQETGVGGELFF. DNA for the CDR3: TGCGCCAGCAGCCAAGAAACAGGGGTGGGCGGGGAGCTGTTTTTT.